This entry lists 7 T cell receptor beta chains sequenced from one sample in a study of shared clonotypes between healthy human individuals. This table comes from immunoSEQ multiplex PCR, and its TCRdb copy is limited to in-frame clones, with some not included. The data show 450,000 or so clones, with approximately 71% seen just once and 12% held by the top ten. Material: PBMCs. The receptors shown here come from a woman in her thirties or forties in good health. Some clones in this sample may be carry-over from other donors' samples.

This chain joins TRBV4-2 and TRBJ2-4; 8 bases agree with TRBD2. This CDR3 region has 17 residues. J gave up 3 bases and V 4 bases, and 11 bases lay outside the gene matches. Per germline, CDR1 LGHNA and CDR2 YNFKEQ. This CDR3 reads CASSPQPSGWDKNIQYF. The CDR3 DNA is TGTGCCAGCAGCCCTCAACCTAGCGGGTGGGACAAAAACATTCAGTACTTC.

This clone was counted many times. Other DNA sequences in this specimen translate into the identical CDR3. The chain recombines TRBV28 with TRBJ1-3; no clear D. The CDR3 spans 14 residues. Germline V gives CDR1 MDHEN, CDR2 SYDVKM. V shed 2 bases and J shed 5 bases, with 10 bases lying between them. The CDR3: CASSLKGHRNTIYF. CDR3 DNA sequence: TGTGCCAGCAGTTTAAAAGGGCACAGAAACACCATATATTTT.

The chain employs TRBV5-1 and TRBJ2-3; tentative D call: TRBD1 (5 bases). Trimming left V 0 bases short and J 6 bases short, with 11 bases between. Germline V gives CDR1 SGHRS, CDR2 YFSETQ. The CDR3 runs to 14 residues. This chain's CDR3 is CASSLEGAGDTQYF. The CDR3 region has the DNA TGCGCCAGCAGCTTGGAAGGGGCAGGGGATACGCAGTATTTT.

The CDR3 bases are TGTGCCAGTAGTATCCAGGGTCGGTACAATGAGCAGTTCTTC. Its protein product is CASSIQGRYNEQFF. The chain recombines TRBV19 with TRBJ2-1; D is possibly TRBD1 (5 bases). This CDR3 is built from 14 residues. V was cut by 3 bases and J by 4 bases, with 10 bases left in between. Germline CDR1 reads LNHDA; CDR2 reads SQIVND (reference sequence).

This chain connects TRBV7-9 to TRBJ2-5; possibly TRBD2 for D (6 bases). Germline V CDR1 and CDR2: SEHNR, FQNEAQ (reference sequence). CDR3 length: 17 amino acids. Trimming shortened V by 1 base and J by 0 bases, and 15 bases separated the two germline ends. The CDR3 DNA follows: TGTGCCAGCAGCTTAGTGGGGACTGGGGGGTACCAAGAGACCCAGTACTTC. Protein: CASSLVGTGGYQETQYF.

The genes are TRBV19 and TRBJ1-4; 9 bases line up with TRBD1. V lost 7 bases, J lost 1 base, and 1 base stayed unmatched. Germline V gene sequence: CDR1 LNHDA, CDR2 SQIVND (reference sequence). The CDR3 contains 14 residues. CDR3 sequence reads: CASTTGGTNEKLFF. The CDR3 nucleotides are TGTGCCAGTACGACAGGGGGAACTAATGAAAAACTGTTTTTT.

The chain combines TRBV5-4 with TRBJ1-4; D might be TRBD1 (6 bases). V was trimmed by 4 bases and J by 3 bases, leaving 13 bases between them. The germline V gene encodes CDR1 SGHNT and CDR2 YYREEE (reference sequence). The CDR3 extends over 15 amino acids. CDR3 coding DNA: TGTGCCAGCAGCCCGGGGGGGCGTGCTAATGAAAAACTGTTTTTT. Protein: CASSPGGRANEKLFF. The full variable domain, in which reference TRBV5-4 and TRBJ1-4 provide the parts outside the CDR3, is ETGVTQSPTHLIKTRGQQVTLRCSSQSGHNTVSWYQQALGQGPQFIFQYYREEENGRGNFPPRFSGLQFPNYSSELNVNALELDDSALYLCASSPGGRANEKLFFGSGTQLSVL.